This TCR beta chain came from a study of cytomegalovirus exposure and HLA in healthy donors. The overall study: Researchers previously reported finding some 110 million unique TCR beta sequences from approximately 200 million T cells. As released early, the data held 85 million to 95 million unique TCRs from HLA-typed donors. Study observations and caveats: What TCR beta sequences reportedly achieved was accurate prediction of HLA-A and HLA-B alleles in most subjects.

PCR primers comprised 60 Vbeta and 13 Jbeta primers. The authors' processing: Roughly 81 million unique TCR beta chains, roughly 10 million shared, were counted in a later analysis. Only in-frame clones appear in the TCRdb table, and some are missing; sequencing was by immunoSEQ multiplex PCR. V, J and clone size are those of that table, while D and trimming were read from the DNA. The profile covers over 200,000 clones, with roughly 84% appearing a single time and about 1.2% taken by the ten largest. This CDR3 has 14 amino acids. The V gene lost 0 bases and the J gene lost 2 bases, with 6 bases spanning the gap. Looked up from germline, CDR1 is LGHNA and CDR2 is YNFKEQ. Comments on this clone: Its antigen remains unidentified.

Sequenced material: PBMCs. The sequence derives from a human donor in good health. The rearrangement joins TRBV4-2 to TRBJ2-3, with D unclear. The CDR3 DNA follows: TGTGCCAGCAGCCAAGAGAAGCTCACAGATACGCAGTATTTT. Translating it yields CASSQEKLTDTQYF.